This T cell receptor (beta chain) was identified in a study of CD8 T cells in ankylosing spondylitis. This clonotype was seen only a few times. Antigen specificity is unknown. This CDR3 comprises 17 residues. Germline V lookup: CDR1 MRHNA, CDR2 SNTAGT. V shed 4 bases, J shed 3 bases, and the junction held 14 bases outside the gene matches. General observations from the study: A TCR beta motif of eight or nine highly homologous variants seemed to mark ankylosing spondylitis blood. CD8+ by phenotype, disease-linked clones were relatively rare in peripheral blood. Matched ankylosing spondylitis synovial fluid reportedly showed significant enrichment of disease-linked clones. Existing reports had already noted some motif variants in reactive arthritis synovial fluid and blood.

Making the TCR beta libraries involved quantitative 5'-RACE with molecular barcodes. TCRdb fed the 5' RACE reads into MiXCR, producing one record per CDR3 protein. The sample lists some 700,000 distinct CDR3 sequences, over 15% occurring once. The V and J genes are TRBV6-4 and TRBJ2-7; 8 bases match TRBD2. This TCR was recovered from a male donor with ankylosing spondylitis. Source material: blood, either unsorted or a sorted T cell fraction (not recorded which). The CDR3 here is CASSAPLRGGSVYEQYF. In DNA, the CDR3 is TGTGCCAGCAGTGCCCCTCTACGGGGGGGCTCCGTCTACGAGCAGTACTTC.